The 3 T cell receptor beta chains below all came from one sample that was sequenced in a study of T cell repertoires in cytomegalovirus infection. TCRdb processed the reads anew with MiXCR; each CDR3 protein has one entry. Of fewer than 400,000 distinct CDR3 sequences detected, about a sixth appear once; the ten largest clones hold roughly 8.7%. The sample consisted of PBMCs. The receptors here all came from a human donor in good health (CMV status not recorded). Some clones in this sample may be carry-over from other donors' samples.

The chain links TRBV29-1 to TRBJ1-5; a weak D match, TRBD1 (6 bases). CDR3 length equals 12 residues. Germline loops: CDR1 SQVTM, CDR2 ANQGSEA. Trimming shortened V by 7 bases and J by 5 bases, and 12 bases separated the two germline ends. This chain's CDR3 is CSAGTTDQPQHF. As DNA, the CDR3 is TGCAGCGCCGGGACAACCGATCAGCCCCAGCATTTT.

At least ten counts were recorded for this clonotype. This chain joins TRBV7-8 and TRBJ2-5, with D perhaps TRBD1 (5 bases). This CDR3 has 15 residues. Trimming stripped 2 bases from V and 5 bases from J, with 15 bases between. CDR1 SGHVS and CDR2 FQNEAQ come from the germline V gene. CDR3 sequence: CASSLLQGSMETQYF. The CDR3 coding sequence is TGTGCCAGCAGCTTACTCCAGGGAAGTATGGAGACCCAGTACTTC.

The rearrangement uses TRBV7-9 and TRBJ2-1, with 9 nucleotides matching TRBD2. The length of the CDR3 is 15 residues. Unmatched junction bases numbered 8, after V lost 5 bases and J lost 6 bases. Germline CDR1 reads SEHNR; CDR2 reads FQNEAQ (reference sequence). In DNA, the CDR3 is TGTGCCAGCAGCCCCGCGGGGGGGCCGCTCAATGAGCAGTTCTTC. Translating gives CASSPAGGPLNEQFF. Together with reference TRBV7-9 and TRBJ2-1, the CDR3 gives the full variable domain: DTGVSQNPRHKITKRGQNVTFRCDPISEHNRLYWYRQTLGQGPEFLTYFQNEAQLEKSRLLSDRFSAERPKGSFSTLEIQRTEQGDSAMYLCASSPAGGPLNEQFFGPGTRLTVL.